A single sample is the source of the 4 T cell receptor beta chains below, sequenced in a study of cytomegalovirus exposure and HLA in healthy donors. PCR involved 60 Vbeta and 13 Jbeta primers. TCRdb's copy holds only in-frame clones and misses some; the assay was immunoSEQ multiplex PCR. The listing records about 160,000 clones. The sequenced sample consisted of PBMCs. The receptors stem from a woman aged 55-70 years in good health and CMV-seronegative.

The chain has TRBV5-8 and TRBJ2-2; 10 bases are a match to TRBD1. The CDR3 totals 16 residues. After removal of 1 base from V and 5 bases from J, the junction contained 5 bases not matched to a gene. Germline lookup yields CDR1 SGHTS and CDR2 YDEGEE. The CDR3: CASSLHRTGGTGELFF. Here the CDR3 DNA reads TGTGCCAGCAGCTTGCATCGGACAGGGGGGACCGGGGAGCTGTTTTTT.

The chain couples TRBV6-6 to TRBJ2-1; D unclear. V was trimmed by 5 bases and J by 2 bases, leaving 7 bases between them. This CDR3 is built from 13 residues. Germline-derived CDR1 and CDR2 are MNHNY and SVGAGI (reference sequence). The CDR3 is CASSIGAYNEQFF. The CDR3 DNA is TGTGCCAGCAGTATCGGTGCCTACAATGAGCAGTTCTTC.

The chain employs TRBV6-1 and TRBJ2-7; a weak D match, TRBD2 (6 bases). V was cut by 7 bases and J by 3 bases, with 19 bases left in between. This CDR3 region has 15 residues. CDR1 is MNHNS, CDR2 SASEGT, per germline. This chain's CDR3 is CASTRLRTGDYEQYF. CDR3 in DNA: TGTGCCAGCACCCGATTGAGGACGGGAGACTACGAGCAGTACTTC.

The chain has TRBV7-8 and TRBJ1-4; TRBD1 matches at 8 bases. The CDR3 extends over 15 amino acids. V lost 6 bases to trimming and J lost 4 bases; unmatched junction nucleotides: 7. CDR1 is SGHVS, CDR2 FQNEAQ, per germline. For the CDR3, the DNA is TGTGCCAGCAGTCCATGGACAGGGAGTAATGAAAAACTGTTTTTT. Translating it yields CASSPWTGSNEKLFF.